One sample yielded the 17 T cell receptor beta chains listed below, sequenced in a study of cytomegalovirus exposure and HLA in healthy donors. The PCR contained 60 Vbeta and 13 Jbeta primers. The protocol was immunoSEQ multiplex PCR, while the TCRdb copy is restricted to in-frame clones and leaves out a portion. The table records 95,000 to 150,000 clones, under 20% of them present only once. What was sequenced was PBMCs. The receptors stem from a female donor in good health and CMV-seropositive.

This clone was seen a handful of times. The J gene is TRBJ2-5, the V gene TRBV6-5; 8 positions match TRBD1. V dropped 7 bases and J dropped 1; count of bases not matched to a gene: 5. Germline values: CDR1 MNHEY, CDR2 SVGAGI. The CDR3 is 14 residues long. The CDR3 DNA follows: TGTGCCAGCACCGAAGACAGGGGCCAAGAGACCCAGTACTTC. It codes for CASTEDRGQETQYF.

The V call is TRBV4-1, the J call TRBJ2-1, with D perhaps matching TRBD2 (5 bases). Germline V gene sequence: CDR1 MGHRA, CDR2 YSYEKL. CDR3 length: 20 residues. Trimming took 1 base from V and 0 from J, leaving 22 bases between them. CDR3 protein: CASSQVVLLRAGGSYNEQFF. Written as DNA, the CDR3 is TGCGCCAGCAGCCAAGTTGTTCTCCTGCGGGCCGGAGGCTCCTACAATGAGCAGTTCTTC.

This chain joins TRBV28 and TRBJ2-7; 11 bases line up with TRBD2. The V gene end was trimmed by 2 bases and the J gene end by 3 bases; junction bases not matched to a gene: 3. In germline, CDR1 is MDHEN, CDR2 SYDVKM. The CDR3 has 15 residues. CDR3 loop: CASSLGLAGGYEQYF. The CDR3 DNA reads as TGTGCCAGCAGTTTAGGGCTAGCGGGAGGCTACGAGCAGTACTTC.

This clone was counted a few times. One end of the junction fails to match germline, which may point to a read error. The chain joins TRBV7-7 to TRBJ2-5; D is unclear. Germline lookup yields CDR1 SSHAT and CDR2 FNYEAQ (reference sequence). The CDR3 has 15 amino acids. The DNA of the CDR3 is TGTGCTAGCAGCTTAGGAGAAAACCACCAAGAGACCCAGTACTTC. Its translation: CASSLGENHQETQYF.

This clone turned up a few times. The chain recombines TRBV4-3 with TRBJ1-2, with 7 bases matching TRBD1. Germline loops: CDR1 LGHNA, CDR2 YSLEER. The CDR3 contains 15 residues. Trimming took 0 bases from V and 2 from J; bases not matched to a gene: 3. The CDR3 here is CASSQEKGANYGYTF. In DNA form, the CDR3 reads TGCGCCAGCAGCCAAGAGAAGGGGGCCAACTATGGCTACACCTTC.

This clone occurred a few times. The V call is TRBV7-2, the J call TRBJ1-2; 9 nucleotides match TRBD1. CDR3 length: 17 residues. Germline lookup yields CDR1 SGHTA and CDR2 FQGNSA. Trimming took 1 base from V and 6 from J; bases not matched to a gene: 12. The CDR3 DNA reads TGTGCCAGCAGCTTAGTTATAGGGACAGGGAGGAAAAATGGCTACACCTTC. Its protein product is CASSLVIGTGRKNGYTF.

This clone was detected only a few times. The CDR3 protein is CASSFGRGTLNTEAFF. CDR3 bases: TGTGCCAGCAGTTTTGGCAGGGGCACTCTGAACACTGAAGCTTTCTTT. The chain joins TRBV27 to TRBJ1-1; maybe TRBD1 (6 bases). Trimming took 3 bases from V and 0 from J, leaving 14 bases between them. Germline V gene lookup returns CDR1 MNHEY and CDR2 SMNVEV (reference sequence). The CDR3 runs to 16 residues.

The sample holds a few counts of this clone. The V call is TRBV30, the J call TRBJ2-1; 9 bases align to TRBD2. The germline CDR1 and CDR2 sequences are GTSNPN and SVGIG (reference sequence). The CDR3 is made up of 13 amino acids. V lost 3 bases, J lost 15 bases, and 12 bases stayed unmatched. The CDR3: CAWSREASGNVFF. The DNA of the CDR3 is TGTGCCTGGAGCCGGGAGGCTAGCGGGAATGTGTTCTTC.

DNA of the CDR3: TGTGCCAGCAGTGAAGGAGGAGATAGTGAAAAACTGTTTTTT. Its protein is CASSEGGDSEKLFF. The chain joins TRBV28 to TRBJ1-4; D gene unclear. V dropped 5 bases and J dropped 7 bases, with 14 bases sitting between them. CDR3 size: 14 residues. Germline assignment: CDR1 MDHEN and CDR2 SYDVKM.

This clone has just a few counts. The rearrangement joins TRBV7-9 to TRBJ1-5, with 8 bases that match TRBD1. Trimming at V came to 6 bases and at J to 5 bases, leaving 9 bases not matched to a gene. This CDR3 spans 15 amino acids. The germline CDR1 and CDR2 sequences are SEHNR and FQNEAQ (reference sequence). The CDR3 protein is CASSSTSGGDQPQHF. Written as DNA, the CDR3 is TGTGCCAGCAGTTCGACTTCAGGGGGCGATCAGCCCCAGCATTTT.

This chain links TRBV19 with TRBJ2-7; 10 positions match TRBD1. This CDR3 contains 16 residues. Germline CDR1 and CDR2: LNHDA and SQIVND (reference sequence). Trimming took 5 bases from V and 3 from J; bases not matched to a gene: 10. The CDR3 spells CASSLIGQGVVYEQYF. The CDR3 DNA reads TGTGCCAGTAGTTTGATTGGACAGGGGGTAGTCTACGAGCAGTACTTC.

The chain couples TRBV4-1 to TRBJ1-2; D is unresolved. There are 13 residues in the CDR3. Deletions cut 0 bases from V and 4 bases from J, with 6 bases between. Germline CDR1 is MGHRA and CDR2 is YSYEKL. CDR3 bases: TGCGCCAGCAGCCAAGAGGCCCTCTATGGCTACACCTTC. Translation: CASSQEALYGYTF.

This clone was counted only a few times. V and J are TRBV5-6 and TRBJ1-1; 11 positions agree with TRBD1. Germline values: CDR1 SGHDT, CDR2 YYEEEE. The CDR3 length is 14 residues. V dropped 7 bases and J dropped 3; count of bases not matched to a gene: 5. CDR3: CASLSDRGHTEAFF. The CDR3 DNA follows: TGTGCCAGCCTCTCGGACAGGGGGCACACTGAAGCTTTCTTT.

The V gene is TRBV9, the J gene TRBJ2-1; D possibly corresponds to TRBD2 (5 bases). Trimming cost V 0 bases and J 5 bases, with 15 bases left between them. Germline V gene sequence: CDR1 SGDLS, CDR2 YYNGEE. The CDR3 runs to 16 residues. CDR3 DNA: TGTGCCAGCAGCGTAGAGAGGGCTCCGCAAAACAATGAGCAGTTCTTC. Residues: CASSVERAPQNNEQFF.

J is TRBJ1-2 and V is TRBV9; TRBD1 agrees at 7 bases. Trimming at V came to 2 bases and at J to 8 bases, leaving 12 bases not matched to a gene. This CDR3 comprises 15 residues. The germline CDR1 and CDR2 sequences are SGDLS and YYNGEE. For the CDR3, the DNA is TGTGCCAGCAGCGTGTGGTCAGGGGGTGGAGACGGCTACACCTTC. Amino acids: CASSVWSGGGDGYTF.

The V call is TRBV9, the J call TRBJ1-6; TRBD1 aligns across 7 bases. The V segment lost 0 bases and the J segment 4 bases; nucleotides outside the gene matches: 7. From germline, CDR1 is SGDLS and CDR2 YYNGEE. CDR3 length: 17 residues. The DNA for the CDR3 is TGTGCCAGCAGCGTAGTAGGGACAGAGGGGTATAATTCACCCCTCCACTTT. This sequence encodes CASSVVGTEGYNSPLHF.

The chain employs TRBV5-1 and TRBJ2-7, with 7 bases aligning to TRBD1. The V segment lost 4 bases and the J segment 3 bases; nucleotides outside the gene matches: 7. CDR3 size: 14 residues. Per the germline V gene, CDR1 is SGHRS and CDR2 is YFSETQ. CDR3: CASSTGTVFYEQYF. The CDR3 nucleotides read TGCGCCAGCAGCACAGGGACAGTCTTCTACGAGCAGTACTTC.